The 24 T cell receptor beta chains listed next were all sequenced from one sample in a study of shared clonotypes between healthy human individuals. Naivety among CD8 cells was defined by CD45RO negativity and positive CCR7 selection, thereby excluding terminally differentiated effector memory CD45RA+ cells. TCRdb's table, derived via immunoSEQ multiplex PCR, lists solely in-frame clones and lacks some. The sample records hundreds of thousands of clones, around 96% being singletons. Sequencing used naive CD8+ T cells sorted from blood. All receptors come from a woman in her twenties or thirties in good health.

The rearrangement joins TRBV27 to TRBJ2-1; TRBD1 agrees at 11 bases. V shed 5 bases, J shed 6 bases, and the junction held 3 bases outside the gene matches. The CDR3 has 14 amino acids. Germline V gene lookup returns CDR1 MNHEY and CDR2 SMNVEV (reference sequence). The CDR3 spells CASSTGTGGNEQFF. Here the CDR3 DNA reads TGTGCCAGCAGTACCGGGACAGGGGGCAATGAGCAGTTCTTC.

The genes are TRBV27 and TRBJ2-7, with 7 nucleotides matching TRBD2. Per the germline V gene, CDR1 is MNHEY and CDR2 is SMNVEV (reference sequence). The CDR3 loop spans 16 amino acids. V was pared by 0 bases and J by 3 bases, with 8 bases of the junction left unmatched. The CDR3 loop reads CASSLSIGTMNYEQYF. As DNA, the CDR3 is TGTGCCAGCAGTTTATCAATTGGGACTATGAACTACGAGCAGTACTTC.

The chain couples TRBV9 to TRBJ2-1; no clear D gene. Germline CDR1 reads SGDLS; CDR2 reads YYNGEE. The CDR3 sequence is 16 residues long. The V and J ends lost 0 bases and 0 bases respectively, with 10 bases between them. The CDR3 sequence is CASSVASKSSYNEQFF. Here the CDR3 DNA reads TGTGCCAGCAGCGTAGCCTCAAAGAGCTCCTACAATGAGCAGTTCTTC.

This sequence joins TRBV7-3 and TRBJ1-5; D is undetermined. Germline V CDR1 and CDR2: SGHTA, FQGTGA. The CDR3 is 13 amino acids. V was shortened by 11 bases and J by 5 bases, with 16 bases between the two germline ends. The CDR3 loop reads CAPAGSQDQPQHF. CDR3 in DNA: TGTGCCCCCGCGGGGAGCCAGGATCAGCCCCAGCATTTT. The whole variable domain, remainder taken from reference TRBV7-3 and TRBJ1-5, is GAGVSQTPSNKVTEKGKYVELRCDPISGHTALYWYRQSLGQGPEFLIYFQGTGAADDSGLPNDRFFAVRPEGSVSTLKIQRTERGDSAVYLCAPAGSQDQPQHFGDGTRLSIL.

In this sample, this clone turned up once. The chain recombines TRBV2 with TRBJ1-3; D is unclear. CDR3 length equals 17 residues. CDR1 is SNHLY and CDR2 is FYNNEI in the germline V gene. With 0 bases removed from V and 1 base from J, the gap between germline ends came to 13 bases. The CDR3 DNA reads TGTGCCAGCAGTGAAGCGCTTCGGGGTCGGTCTGGAAACACCATATATTTT. Amino acids: CASSEALRGRSGNTIYF.

The chain links TRBV7-8 to TRBJ2-7; D is unclear. Germline CDR1 reads SGHVS; CDR2 reads FQNEAQ. V dropped 5 bases and J dropped 3 bases, with 11 bases sitting between them. CDR3 length: 13 residues. The CDR3 DNA reads TGTGCCAGCAGCCCATGGGCCCTCTACGAGCAGTACTTC. Amino acid sequence: CASSPWALYEQYF.

The chain employs TRBV4-1 and TRBJ1-5, with D maybe TRBD1 (6 bases). The V end lost 1 base, the J end lost 0 bases, and 22 bases lay between the germline ends. The CDR3 has 20 residues. Germline CDR1 MGHRA, CDR2 YSYEKL. CDR3 bases: TGCGCCAGCAGCCAAGCCCTTATGAAGAGGGGGAAACATAGCAATCAGCCCCAGCATTTT. It encodes CASSQALMKRGKHSNQPQHF.

J is TRBJ1-2 and V is TRBV18, with D hard to call. V dropped 0 bases and J dropped 4 bases, with 9 bases sitting between them. The germline gives CDR1 KGHSH, CDR2 LQKENI. This CDR3 is built from 14 residues. In nucleotides, the CDR3 is TGTGCCAGCTCACCACCGTCGGGGATCTATGGCTACACCTTC. Translated, it gives CASSPPSGIYGYTF.

J is TRBJ1-2 and V is TRBV6-5; D not resolved. CDR3 length: 13 amino acids. Per the germline V gene, CDR1 is MNHEY and CDR2 is SVGAGI. V lost 2 bases and J lost 4, with 8 bases in between. The CDR3: CASSYRRFYGYTF. The CDR3 DNA reads TGTGCCAGCAGTTACCGACGGTTCTATGGCTACACCTTC.

About this clone: Other DNA sequences within the sample encode an identical CDR3. The J gene is TRBJ2-1, the V gene TRBV29-1; 11 positions match TRBD2. The CDR3 consists of 14 residues. With V trimmed by 7 bases and J by 3 bases, 5 bases remained unmatched. The germline V gene has CDR1 SQVTM and CDR2 ANQGSEA. CDR3 residues: CSAAGTSGYNEQFF. CDR3 nucleotides: TGCAGCGCCGCCGGGACTAGCGGCTACAATGAGCAGTTCTTC.

The chain has TRBV9 and TRBJ2-3; D is undetermined. Trimming shortened V by 3 bases and J by 3 bases, and 5 bases separated the two germline ends. Germline CDR1 and CDR2: SGDLS and YYNGEE. There are 12 residues in the CDR3. CDR3: CASSGGTDTQYF. CDR3 nucleotides: TGTGCCAGCAGCGGAGGTACAGATACGCAGTATTTT.

Note on this clone: Additional DNA sequences in this sample encode the identical CDR3. The CDR3 DNA follows: TGTGCCAGCAGCGTAGGGTCAGGGAGCTCCTACGAGCAGTACTTC. Protein product: CASSVGSGSSYEQYF. The chain uses TRBV9 and TRBJ2-7; D could derive from TRBD1 or TRBD2 (5 bases each). V dropped 0 bases and J dropped 0 bases, with 10 bases sitting between them. Germline CDR1 reads SGDLS; CDR2 reads YYNGEE. CDR3 length equals 15 residues.

This chain uses TRBV7-9 with TRBJ2-3; perhaps TRBD2 as D (6 bases). The CDR3 totals 16 residues. Germline V gene lookup returns CDR1 SEHNR and CDR2 FQNEAQ (reference sequence). The germline V and J ends were trimmed by 2 bases and 6 bases, with 18 bases remaining between them. DNA of the CDR3: TGTGCCAGCAGCTTATGGTCGGGCCGGGGGACGGATACGCAGTATTTT. This encodes CASSLWSGRGTDTQYF.

The chain carries TRBV9 and TRBJ2-1, with a tentative D call TRBD1 (5 bases). Trimming stripped 2 bases from V and 0 bases from J, with 9 bases between. The CDR3 extends over 15 amino acids. Germline V CDR1 and CDR2: SGDLS, YYNGEE. The CDR3 bases are TGTGCCAGCAGCGTCACAGGAATCTCCTACAATGAGCAGTTCTTC. It encodes CASSVTGISYNEQFF.

The chain employs TRBV11-1 and TRBJ1-2, with 10 bases that match TRBD1. The junction had 7 bases not matched to a gene; V was cut back by 4 bases and J by 8 bases. The CDR3 has 14 residues. Germline-derived CDR1 and CDR2 are SGHAT and FQDESV (reference sequence). This CDR3 reads CASSSGTGVDGYTF. CDR3 in DNA: TGTGCCAGCAGCTCCGGGACAGGGGTGGACGGCTACACCTTC.

V and J are TRBV4-2 and TRBJ2-5; either TRBD1 or TRBD2 may supply D (5 bases each). The CDR3 has 15 amino acids. Trimming shortened V by 0 bases and J by 4 bases, and 12 bases separated the two germline ends. Germline V gene sequence: CDR1 LGHNA, CDR2 YNFKEQ. The CDR3 reads CASSQDRGSGETQYF. Written as DNA, the CDR3 is TGTGCCAGCAGCCAAGATCGGGGCTCTGGAGAGACCCAGTACTTC.

About this clone itself: Given the absence of the conserved phenylalanine or tryptophan at the CDR3 end, a read error is likely. The chain recombines TRBV28 with TRBJ2-7; 9 bases match TRBD1. Trimming cost V 11 bases and J 6 bases; bases outside gene matches: 11. Germline V gene data show CDR1 as MDHEN and CDR2 as SYDVKM. The CDR3 is made up of 13 amino acids. The CDR3 sequence: CAGQWTGVPEQYS. The CDR3 DNA reads as TGTGCCGGACAGTGGACAGGGGTACCCGAGCAGTACTCC.

The chain links TRBV2 to TRBJ1-1, with D hard to call. Germline V gives CDR1 SNHLY, CDR2 FYNNEI. V was clipped by 8 bases and J by 7 bases, with 11 bases between them. This CDR3 is 11 amino acids long. The CDR3 here is CASRISFEAFF. CDR3 DNA sequence: TGTGCCAGCCGCATATCGTTTGAAGCTTTCTTT.

A note on this clone: The same CDR3 can be traced to other DNA sequences in this sample. The rearrangement joins TRBV9 to TRBJ2-2; D call uncertain. The V end lost 0 bases, the J end lost 6 bases, and 3 bases lay between the germline ends. Germline CDR1 SGDLS, CDR2 YYNGEE. The CDR3 contains 12 residues. Here the CDR3 DNA reads TGTGCCAGCAGCGTAGCCTCCGGGGAGCTGTTTTTT. It is translated as CASSVASGELFF.

This rearrangement joins TRBV27 to TRBJ1-1; no clear D gene. V dropped 2 bases and J dropped 5 bases, with 9 bases sitting between them. Looked up from germline, CDR1 is MNHEY and CDR2 is SMNVEV (reference sequence). CDR3 size: 13 residues. The CDR3 protein is CASSLTAGTEAFF. CDR3 sequence (DNA): TGTGCCAGCAGTTTAACAGCGGGGACTGAAGCTTTCTTT.

The rearrangement links TRBV4-1 to TRBJ1-1; D is unresolved. The CDR3 has 19 residues. The germline V and J ends were trimmed by 1 base and 1 base, with 22 bases remaining between them. Per the germline V gene, CDR1 is MGHRA and CDR2 is YSYEKL. CDR3 residues: CASSQVRSRNRETNTEAFF. The CDR3 coding sequence is TGCGCCAGCAGCCAAGTTCGTTCTAGGAATCGGGAGACGAACACTGAAGCTTTCTTT.

The J gene is TRBJ2-2, the V gene TRBV5-1; the match to TRBD1 covers 8 bases. The CDR3 runs 15 residues. J gave up 4 bases and V 2 bases, and 4 bases lay outside the gene matches. The V gene's germline CDR1 is SGHRS and CDR2 YFSETQ. DNA for the CDR3: TGCGCCAGCAGCTTAGGAGACAGGGGCACCGGGGAGCTGTTTTTT. Protein: CASSLGDRGTGELFF.

The genes are TRBV2 and TRBJ2-7; a possible D gene is TRBD2 (5 bases). Trimming pared 4 bases from V and 0 bases from J, leaving 16 bases between. The CDR3 is 16 amino acids. Germline V CDR1 and CDR2: SNHLY, FYNNEI. CDR3 loop: CASSGPLRTASYEQYF. The CDR3 nucleotides read TGTGCCAGCAGTGGGCCCCTCCGGACTGCCTCCTACGAGCAGTACTTC.

This chain joins TRBV27 and TRBJ2-7, with 10 nucleotides matching TRBD2. The CDR3 length is 15 residues. Germline-derived CDR1 and CDR2 are MNHEY and SMNVEV (reference sequence). V was clipped by 6 bases and J by 3 bases; unmatched bases: 8. The CDR3 is CASRPAGGDRYEQYF. As DNA, the CDR3 is TGTGCCAGCAGGCCAGCGGGAGGGGACCGCTACGAGCAGTACTTC.